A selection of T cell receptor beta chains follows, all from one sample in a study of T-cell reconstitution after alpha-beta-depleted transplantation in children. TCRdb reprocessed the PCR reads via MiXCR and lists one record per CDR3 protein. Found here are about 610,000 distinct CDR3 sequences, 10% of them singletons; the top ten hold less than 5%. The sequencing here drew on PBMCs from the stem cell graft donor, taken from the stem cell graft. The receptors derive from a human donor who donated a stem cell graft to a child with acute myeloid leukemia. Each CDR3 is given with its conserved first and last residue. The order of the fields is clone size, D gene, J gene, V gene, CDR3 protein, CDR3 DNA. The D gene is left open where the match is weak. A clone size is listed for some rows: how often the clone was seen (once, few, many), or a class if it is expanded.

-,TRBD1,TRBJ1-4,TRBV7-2,CASSVQGGTNEKLFF,TGTGCCAGCAGCGTACAGGGGGGAACTAATGAAAAACTGTTTTTT
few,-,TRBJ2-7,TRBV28,CASSRLPSGVGEQYF,TGTGCCAGCAGCCGTCTCCCGTCAGGGGTGGGCGAGCAGTACTTC
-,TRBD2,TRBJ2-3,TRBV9,CASSVEGLAESSTDTQYF,TGTGCCAGCAGCGTAGAAGGACTAGCGGAATCTAGCACAGATACGCAGTATTTT
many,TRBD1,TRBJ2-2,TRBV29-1,CSARTGGVNGELFF,TGCAGCGCAAGGACAGGGGGCGTGAACGGGGAGCTGTTTTTT
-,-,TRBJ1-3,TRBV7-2,CASSLGAGMGSGNTIYF,TGTGCCAGCAGCTTAGGGGCAGGGATGGGCTCTGGAAACACCATATATTTT
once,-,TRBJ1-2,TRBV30,CALNYGYTF,TGTGCCTTGAACTATGGCTACACCTTC
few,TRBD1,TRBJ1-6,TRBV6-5,CASSYPQGGSNSPLHF,TGTGCCAGCAGTTACCCCCAAGGGGGCAGCAATTCACCCCTCCACTTT
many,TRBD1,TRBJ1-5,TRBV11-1,CASSLTGDRDKVFGNQPQHF,TGTGCCAGCAGCCTGACAGGGGACAGGGACAAGGTATTTGGCAATCAGCCCCAGCATTTT
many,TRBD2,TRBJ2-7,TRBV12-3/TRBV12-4,CASSPGPGLASEQYF,TGTGCCAGCAGTCCCGGCCCGGGACTAGCCTCCGAGCAGTACTTC
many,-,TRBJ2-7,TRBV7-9,CASLTGGSSYEQYF,TGTGCCAGCCTGACCGGGGGAAGCTCCTACGAGCAGTACTTC
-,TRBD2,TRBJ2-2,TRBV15,CATTGLAGVGELFF,TGTGCCACCACCGGACTAGCGGGAGTTGGGGAGCTGTTTTTT
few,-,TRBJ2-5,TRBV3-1,CASSQLRGVGTQYF,TGTGCCAGCAGCCAATTAAGGGGTGTAGGGACCCAGTACTTC
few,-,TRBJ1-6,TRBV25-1,CASVGTSSYNSPLHF,TGTGCCAGCGTCGGCACGAGCTCCTATAATTCACCCCTCCACTTT
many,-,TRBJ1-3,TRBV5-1,CASRKWALGSSGNTIYF,TGCGCCAGCAGGAAGTGGGCGCTGGGGAGCTCTGGAAACACCATATATTTT
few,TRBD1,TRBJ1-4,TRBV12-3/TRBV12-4,CASSPRQGRNEKLFF,TGTGCCAGCAGTCCTCGACAGGGGCGGAATGAAAAACTGTTTTTT
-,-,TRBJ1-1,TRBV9,CASSVGMGPWNTEAFF,TGTGCCAGCAGCGTCGGGATGGGGCCTTGGAACACTGAAGCTTTCTTT
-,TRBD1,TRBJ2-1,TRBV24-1,CATSLDRGVGQFF,TGTGCCACCAGTTTGGACAGGGGAGTGGGGCAGTTCTTC
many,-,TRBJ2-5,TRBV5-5,CASSLAPTSYQETQYF,TGTGCCAGCAGCTTGGCCCCTACTAGCTACCAAGAGACCCAGTACTTC
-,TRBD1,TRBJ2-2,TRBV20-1,CCAIGGPTEGNTGELFF,TGCTGTGCTATAGGGGGCCCGACAGAGGGGAACACCGGGGAGCTGTTTTTT
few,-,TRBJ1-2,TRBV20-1,CGHPSGTTGDYGYTF,TGCGGACACCCATCAGGTACCACCGGAGACTATGGCTACACCTTC
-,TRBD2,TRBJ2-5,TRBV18,CASSTGGLETQYF,TGTGCCAGCTCAACGGGGGGATTGGAGACCCAGTACTTC
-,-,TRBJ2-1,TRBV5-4,CASSFYRASEQFF,TGTGCCAGCAGCTTCTACAGGGCCTCTGAGCAGTTCTTC
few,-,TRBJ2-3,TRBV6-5,CASSYSRGPTDTQYF,TGTGCCAGCAGTTACTCACGGGGTCCCACAGATACGCAGTATTTT
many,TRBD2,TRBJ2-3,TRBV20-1,CSARDLSGRTTDTQYF,TGCAGTGCTAGAGATCTGAGCGGGAGAACCACAGATACGCAGTATTTT
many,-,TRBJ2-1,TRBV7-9,CASSLEGGSYNEQFF,TGTGCCAGCAGCTTAGAAGGGGGGTCCTACAATGAGCAGTTCTTC
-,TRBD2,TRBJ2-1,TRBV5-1,CASSLGLANGQFF,TGCGCCAGCAGCCTTGGACTAGCAAATGGGCAGTTCTTC
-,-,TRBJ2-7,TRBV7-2,CASSHWEDISSYEQYF,TGTGCCAGCAGCCACTGGGAGGACATAAGCTCCTACGAGCAGTACTTC
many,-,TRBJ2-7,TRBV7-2,CASSPLPNGYGGEQYF,TGTGCCAGCAGCCCTCTACCCAACGGGTACGGGGGAGAGCAGTACTTC
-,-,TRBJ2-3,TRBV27,CASSLSLQDTQYF,TGTGCCAGCAGTTTATCCCTCCAGGATACGCAGTATTTT
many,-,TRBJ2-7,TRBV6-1,CASRRQRTYEQYF,TGTGCCAGCAGGCGGCAGCGGACCTACGAGCAGTACTTC
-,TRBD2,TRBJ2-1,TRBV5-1,CASSSLTSGSGEQFF,TGCGCCAGCAGCTCTCTGACTAGCGGGAGTGGCGAGCAGTTCTTC
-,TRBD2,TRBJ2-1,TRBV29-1,CSVQEPGLAGNEQFF,TGCAGCGTCCAAGAACCGGGACTAGCGGGCAATGAGCAGTTCTTC
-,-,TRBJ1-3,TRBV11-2,CASSWDPGGGNTIYF,TGTGCCAGCAGCTGGGACCCCGGAGGAGGAAACACCATATATTTT
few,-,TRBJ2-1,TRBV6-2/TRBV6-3,CASSYERGGGNIYNEQFF,TGTGCCAGCAGTTACGAAAGGGGCGGCGGTAATATCTACAATGAGCAGTTCTTC
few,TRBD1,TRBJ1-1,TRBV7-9,CASSPATGGLVTEAFF,TGTGCCAGCAGCCCAGCGACAGGGGGCCTGGTCACTGAAGCTTTCTTT
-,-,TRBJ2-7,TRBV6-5,CASSYLDSSYEQYF,TGTGCCAGCAGTTACTTGGACAGTTCCTACGAGCAGTACTTC
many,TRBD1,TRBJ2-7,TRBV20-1,CSARDRQGAYEQYF,TGCAGTGCTAGGGACAGACAGGGGGCTTACGAGCAGTACTTC
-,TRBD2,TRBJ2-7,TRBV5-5,CASSLGVGTSGYEQYF,TGTGCCAGCAGCTTGGGGGTGGGGACTAGCGGATACGAGCAGTACTTC
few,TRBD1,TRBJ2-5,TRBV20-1,CSARPTGGGETQYF,TGCAGTGCTAGACCGACAGGGGGAGGGGAGACCCAGTACTTC
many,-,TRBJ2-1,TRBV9,CASSGPGLAEQFF,TGTGCCAGCAGCGGACCCGGACTGGCGGAGCAGTTCTTC